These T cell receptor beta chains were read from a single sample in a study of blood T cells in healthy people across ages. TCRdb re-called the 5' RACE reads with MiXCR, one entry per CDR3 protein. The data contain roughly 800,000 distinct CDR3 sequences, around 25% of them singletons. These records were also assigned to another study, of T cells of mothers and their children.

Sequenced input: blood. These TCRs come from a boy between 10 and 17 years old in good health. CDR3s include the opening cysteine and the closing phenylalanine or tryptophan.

CASSFGHAYEQYF	NA	TRBV7-3	13
CASRTGGFLSEAFF	TRBJ1-1	TRBV27	14
CASSPMGTTAYGYTF	TRBJ1-2	TRBV9	15
CASSLSTPGGNTEAFF	TRBJ1-1	TRBV28	16
CASSLGTGFMNTEAFF	TRBJ1-1	TRBV3-1	16
CVSLGGRAYEQYF	TRBJ2-7	TRBV28	13
CSGREAEQFF	NA	TRBV29-1	10
CASSQYTTRPRGSVHQPQHF	TRBJ1-5	TRBV12-3/TRBV12-4	20
CASSPTSGEAYNEQFF	TRBJ2-1	TRBV4-2	16
CASGTGFDNEQYF	TRBJ2-7	TRBV12-5	13
CASSLVGSIETQYF	TRBJ2-5	TRBV7-8	14
CASTPEPGPSYEQYF	TRBJ2-7	TRBV6-1	15
CASSPIAGGGETQYF	TRBJ2-5	TRBV7-2	15
CASSLWGGGRDRPRVYEQYF	TRBJ2-7	TRBV28	20
CASSFQTGLAGVDTQYF	TRBJ2-3	TRBV28	17
CASSLAPTSGSSYEQYF	NA	TRBV7-2	17
CASGFGLGPDTQYF	TRBJ2-3	TRBV12-5	14
CASSLGAGGARNEQYF	TRBJ2-7	TRBV7-2	16
CASSLVQGAVDETQYF	NA	TRBV7-9	16
CSVDSGSLDGELFF	TRBJ2-2	TRBV29-1	14
CSVEDRVGTGELFF	TRBJ2-2	TRBV29-1	14
CASSLVEQGNHEQYF	TRBJ2-7	TRBV5-5	15
CASSQDSAGGPSDTQYF	TRBJ2-3	TRBV4-3	17
CSATGTSGKSYNEQFF	TRBJ2-1	TRBV20-1	16
CASSPRLGGRDTEAFF	TRBJ1-1	TRBV5-1	16
CASSGHPNPTNEKLFF	TRBJ1-4	TRBV28	16
CASSLGAGPSYNEQFF	TRBJ2-1	TRBV27	16
CSASTSGRSTDTQYF	TRBJ2-3	TRBV20-1	15
CASSQQDRGRTNEKLFF	TRBJ1-4	TRBV4-1	17
CASSPEYNEQFF	TRBJ2-1	TRBV7-2	12
CASSQDEGTNEKLFF	TRBJ1-4	TRBV4-1	15
CAISALDTQYF	TRBJ2-3	TRBV10-3	11
CASSLYRGSLFGANVLTF	TRBJ2-6	TRBV7-9	18
CASSLTPETMNTEAFF	TRBJ1-1	TRBV7-2	16
CASSSRDSFSGQETQYF	TRBJ2-5	TRBV7-9	17
CASSLLARGPETQYF	TRBJ2-5	TRBV7-2	15
CASSDQGQGGADTQYF	TRBJ2-3	TRBV5-1	16
CSAINTGELSDTQYF	TRBJ2-3	TRBV20-1	15
CASSVEVYPNEQYF	NA	TRBV9	14
CSVGDRPYEQYF	NA	TRBV29-1	12
CASSLGLTGMPPNEQFF	NA	TRBV5-5	17
CASSQDRGKDSPLHF	TRBJ1-6	TRBV4-3	15
CASSLWWRGQGLIAGDEKLFF	TRBJ1-4	TRBV28	21
CSARDAGLGETQYF	TRBJ2-5	TRBV20-1	14
CSARDFQGVGITEAFF	TRBJ1-1	TRBV20-1	16
CSVVGLAGGNEQFF	TRBJ2-1	TRBV29-1	14
CASNTSTGGFRGYTF	TRBJ1-2	TRBV6-2/TRBV6-3	15
CSAGPGPGTSGRGRNIQYF	TRBJ2-4	TRBV20-1	19
CASSESPGNTGELFF	TRBJ2-2	TRBV6-4	15
CSATSGAEGYTF	TRBJ1-2	TRBV20-1	12
CSVEVRGANYGYTF	TRBJ1-2	TRBV29-1	14
CASSSTGRHTGELFF	TRBJ2-2	TRBV5-8	15
CASSWKPGTGGVSYEQYF	TRBJ2-7	TRBV5-1	18